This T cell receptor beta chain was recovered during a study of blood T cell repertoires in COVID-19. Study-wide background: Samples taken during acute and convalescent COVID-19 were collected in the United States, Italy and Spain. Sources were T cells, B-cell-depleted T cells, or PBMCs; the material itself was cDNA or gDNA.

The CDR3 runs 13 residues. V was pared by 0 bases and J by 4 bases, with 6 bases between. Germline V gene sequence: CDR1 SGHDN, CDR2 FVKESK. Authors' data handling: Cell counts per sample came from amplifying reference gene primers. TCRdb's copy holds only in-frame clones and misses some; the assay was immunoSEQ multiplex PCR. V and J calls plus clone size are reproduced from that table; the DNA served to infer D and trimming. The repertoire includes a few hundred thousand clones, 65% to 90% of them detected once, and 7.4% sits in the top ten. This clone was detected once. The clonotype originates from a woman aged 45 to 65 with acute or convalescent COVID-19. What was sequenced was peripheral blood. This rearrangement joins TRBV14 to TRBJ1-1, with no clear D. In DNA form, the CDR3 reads TGTGCCAGCAGCCAAGAGCGGAGCACTGAAGCTTTCTTT. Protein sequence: CASSQERSTEAFF.